The 27 T cell receptor beta chains listed next were all sequenced from one sample in a study of regulatory T cells in long-lasting Graves disease. Arm-PCR with iRepertoire HTBI primers amplified the CDR3 regions for these TCR beta libraries. MiXCR, run by TCRdb on the multiplex PCR reads, gives a single entry per CDR3 protein. The sample consists of fewer than 400,000 distinct CDR3 sequences, under 20% of them appearing once. The sample's time point: newly diagnosed GD, antithyroid drugs for less than 3 months. RNA isolated from PBMCs was used to make the TCR library. Sample: peripheral blood mononuclear cells (PBMCs), taken at new diagnosis, from a patient treated with antithyroid drugs. The receptors were gathered from a female donor with Graves disease.

Many counts were recorded for this clonotype. The chain joins TRBV11-3 to TRBJ2-7; D unresolved. The V and J ends lost 8 bases and 2 bases respectively, with 16 bases between them. Germline CDR1 SGHNT, CDR2 YENEEA. This CDR3 contains 14 residues. The CDR3 reads CASASPRRAYEQYF. CDR3 nucleotides: TGTGCCAGCGCATCCCCTCGCCGGGCCTACGAGCAGTACTTC.

This clonotype was seen at least ten times. This chain uses TRBV30 with TRBJ2-7; TRBD2 agrees at 7 bases. Germline lookup yields CDR1 GTSNPN and CDR2 SVGIG (reference sequence). The CDR3 sequence is 10 residues long. This chain's CDR3 is CAWGGNEQYF. The CDR3 coding sequence is TGTGCTTGGGGGGGGAACGAGCAGTACTTC. Full variable domain (outside the CDR3, taken from reference TRBV30 and TRBJ2-7): SQTIHQWPATLVQPVGSPLSLECTVEGTSNPNLYWYRQAAGRGLQLLFYSVGIGQISSEVPQNLSASRPQDRQFILSSKKLLLSDSGFYLCAWGGNEQYFGPGTRLTVT.

This clonotype showed up many times. V usage is TRBV12-3 or TRBV12-4 and J usage is TRBJ2-7; TRBD2 is a possible D gene (6 bases). V was shortened by 7 bases and J by 5 bases, with 12 bases between the two germline ends. This CDR3 is built from 12 residues. CDR3: CASNRGGDEQYF. CDR3 coding DNA: TGTGCCAGCAACCGAGGAGGGGACGAGCAGTACTTC.

This clonotype showed up just a few times. Possible read error: a much larger clone is one base away. This rearrangement joins TRBV12-3 or TRBV12-4 to TRBJ2-5; 12 bases match TRBD1. The J call is uncertain, as TRBJ2-1 better fits the DNA end. The CDR3 has 19 amino acids. CDR3 residues: CASSPGDRGLGARYNEQFF. CDR3 nucleotide sequence: TGTGCCAGCAGTCCGGGGGACAGGGGGCTTGGAGCACGATACAATGAGCAGTTCTTC.

This clonotype was observed at least ten times. This rearrangement joins TRBV19 to TRBJ1-1, with TRBD1 matching over 10 bases. Per the germline V gene, CDR1 is LNHDA and CDR2 is SQIVND (reference sequence). The trim removed 4 bases at V and 5 bases at J, leaving 7 bases unmatched. The CDR3 contains 15 residues. Here the CDR3 DNA reads TGTGCCAGTAGTACCCGACAGGGGGCGAGTACTGAAGCTTTCTTT. It encodes CASSTRQGASTEAFF.

The chain couples TRBV30 to TRBJ2-1; D ambiguous. CDR1 GTSNPN and CDR2 SVGIG come from the germline V gene (reference sequence). This CDR3 region has 11 residues. V was cut by 2 bases and J by 7 bases, with 6 bases left in between. The CDR3 here is CAWSSMNEQFF. The CDR3 nucleotides are TGTGCCTGGAGTTCTATGAATGAGCAGTTCTTC.

The J gene is TRBJ2-7, the V gene TRBV24-1; the match to TRBD1 covers 9 bases. Per germline, CDR1 KGHDR and CDR2 SFDVKD. This CDR3 is built from 15 residues. The junction had 8 bases not matched to a gene; V was cut back by 3 bases and J by 6 bases. The DNA for the CDR3 is TGTGCCACCAGTGATGGCGGACAGGGGTTAGTCGAGCAGTACTTC. Protein product: CATSDGGQGLVEQYF.

This clonotype has at least ten counts. The V and J genes are TRBV28 and TRBJ1-2; D gene ambiguous. Trimming left V 3 bases short and J 6 bases short, with 8 bases between. Germline assignment: CDR1 MDHEN and CDR2 SYDVKM. This CDR3 has 12 residues. DNA of the CDR3: TGTGCCAGCAGTTTGTACGCTCATGGCTACACCTTC. This sequence encodes CASSLYAHGYTF.

This clonotype was detected many times. This chain links TRBV28 with TRBJ1-5; D may be TRBD1 (6 bases). This CDR3 comprises 21 residues. CDR1 and CDR2 (germline): MDHEN, SYDVKM. The V end lost 2 bases, the J end lost 1 base, and 27 bases lay between the germline ends. Here the CDR3 DNA reads TGTGCCAGCAGTTTAGGGGACCACAGGGTCCCTTTCGGTGAGAGCAATCAGCCCCAGCATTTT. Protein sequence: CASSLGDHRVPFGESNQPQHF. Full variable domain (outside the CDR3, taken from reference TRBV28 and TRBJ1-5): DVKVTQSSRYLVKRTGEKVFLECVQDMDHENMFWYRQDPGLGLRLIYFSYDVKMKEKGDIPEGYSVSREKKERFSLILESASTNQTSMYLCASSLGDHRVPFGESNQPQHFGDGTRLSIL.

The sample holds many counts of this clonotype. The rearrangement uses TRBV7-8 and TRBJ2-2; D uncertain. The CDR3 consists of 12 residues. Per germline, CDR1 SGHVS and CDR2 FQNEAQ. The V and J ends lost 1 base and 10 bases respectively, with 7 bases between them. CDR3 sequence (DNA): TGTGCCAGCAGCTTAGTGGGGAAGGAGCTGTTTTTT. It specifies CASSLVGKELFF.

This clonotype has a count of ten or more. The V call is TRBV27, the J call TRBJ2-5; a weak D match, TRBD1 (5 bases). V was clipped by 3 bases and J by 3 bases, with 14 bases between them. CDR1 and CDR2 (germline): MNHEY, SMNVEV (reference sequence). This CDR3 region has 15 residues. CDR3 loop: CASSFLPLREETQYF. The CDR3 nucleotides are TGTGCCAGCAGTTTCCTCCCCCTCAGGGAAGAGACCCAGTACTTC.

This clonotype has ten or more counts. The chain uses TRBV30 and TRBJ1-2, with a possible D match to TRBD1 (5 bases). Trimming stripped 1 base from V and 4 bases from J, with 13 bases between. The CDR3 covers 14 residues. CDR1 is GTSNPN, CDR2 SVGIG, per germline (reference sequence). The CDR3 here is CAWSGAGVVYGYTF. The DNA of the CDR3 is TGTGCCTGGAGTGGTGCGGGGGTGGTCTATGGCTACACCTTC.

This clonotype has at least ten counts. The J gene is TRBJ1-1, the V gene TRBV3-1; TRBD1 agrees at 7 bases. CDR1 is LGHDT and CDR2 is YNNKEL in the germline V gene (reference sequence). The CDR3 length is 13 residues. The V and J ends lost 8 bases and 5 bases, in that order; junction bases with no gene match: 8. CDR3 amino acids: CASRSNRGTEAFF. DNA for the CDR3: TGTGCCAGCCGTTCTAACAGGGGTACTGAAGCTTTCTTT. The full variable domain, rest sourced from reference TRBV3-1 and TRBJ1-1, is DTAVSQTPKYLVTQMGNDKSIKCEQNLGHDTMYWYKQDSKKFLKIMFSYNNKELIINETVPNRFSPKSPDKAHLNLHINSLELGDSAVYFCASRSNRGTEAFFGQGTRLTVV.

This clonotype was observed many times. The V gene is TRBV9, the J gene TRBJ2-1, with 7 bases matching TRBD1. J gave up 7 bases and V 3 bases, and 10 bases lay outside the gene matches. Germline V gene sequence: CDR1 SGDLS, CDR2 YYNGEE. CDR3 length: 15 residues. The CDR3: CASSAPGGTLNEQFF. The CDR3 DNA reads TGTGCCAGCAGCGCCCCAGGGGGAACGCTAAATGAGCAGTTCTTC.

There are many counts of this clonotype. The CDR3 region has the DNA TGTGCCAGCAGTCCTGGGACATCCGGGGGTAGGGCTTTCTTT. Its translation: CASSPGTSGGRAFF. This chain uses TRBV12-3 or TRBV12-4 with TRBJ1-1, with TRBD1 as a possible D gene (6 bases). The CDR3 is 14 amino acids. V was trimmed by 5 bases and J by 11 bases, leaving 21 bases between them.

This clonotype occurred many times. The J gene is TRBJ2-2, the V gene TRBV12-3 or TRBV12-4; D unclear. Deletions cut 2 bases from V and 3 bases from J, with 7 bases between. The CDR3 runs 14 residues. Written as DNA, the CDR3 is TGTGCCAGCAGTTTATTAGCAGACACCGGGGAGCTGTTTTTT. Protein product: CASSLLADTGELFF.

This clonotype was seen ten or more times. This chain uses TRBV5-1 with TRBJ2-7; 9 bases are a match to TRBD1. Germline V lookup: CDR1 SGHRS, CDR2 YFSETQ. This CDR3 region has 16 residues. Unmatched junction bases numbered 11, after V lost 0 bases and J lost 7 bases. This CDR3 is CASSLVMWTGVGEQYF. The DNA of the CDR3 is TGCGCCAGCAGCTTGGTGATGTGGACAGGGGTGGGGGAGCAGTACTTC.

The sample holds many counts of this clonotype. The chain employs TRBV5-1 and TRBJ1-1; TRBD1 agrees at 10 bases. The V and J ends lost 2 bases and 0 bases, in that order; junction bases with no gene match: 4. This CDR3 contains 16 residues. The V gene's germline CDR1 is SGHRS and CDR2 YFSETQ. The CDR3 nucleotides are TGCGCCAGCAGCTTTCGGACAGGGGGAATGAACACTGAAGCTTTCTTT. Amino acids: CASSFRTGGMNTEAFF.

This clonotype was observed at least ten times. This chain joins TRBV29-1 and TRBJ2-4; D not resolved. Germline CDR1 reads SQVTM; CDR2 reads ANQGSEA. The length of the CDR3 is 11 residues. V dropped 6 bases and J dropped 8 bases, with 11 bases sitting between them. DNA for the CDR3: TGCAGCGTGACTGAGGTAGACATTCAGTACTTC. Amino acids: CSVTEVDIQYF. Drawing the rest from reference TRBV29-1 and TRBJ2-4, the complete variable domain is SAVISQKPSRDICQRGTSLTIQCQVDSQVTMMFWYRQQPGQSLTLIATANQGSEATYESGFVIDKFPISRPNLTFSTLTVSNMSPEDSSIYLCSVTEVDIQYFGAGTRLSVL.

The gene calls are TRBV9 and TRBJ2-1; 9 nucleotides align to TRBD2. This CDR3 has 20 residues. Germline values: CDR1 SGDLS, CDR2 YYNGEE. V trimming: 0 bases; J trimming: 2 bases; junction bases outside the gene matches: 15. CDR3 nucleotide sequence: TGTGCCAGCAGCGTAGTGGGGGGGGGACTAGCCCCTGGTGCCTACAATGAGCAGTTCTTC. Its translation is CASSVVGGGLAPGAYNEQFF.

This clonotype came up many times. The CDR3 region is CASSQDTTGGFYGYTF. The CDR3 DNA follows: TGTGCCAGCAGCCAAGATACTACAGGTGGTTTCTATGGCTACACCTTC. V is TRBV3-1 and J is TRBJ1-2; weak D call: TRBD1 (5 bases). V was cut by 0 bases and J by 4 bases, with 15 bases left in between. Germline CDR1 is LGHDT and CDR2 is YNNKEL (reference sequence). The CDR3 contains 16 residues.

This clonotype was observed many times. The DNA for the CDR3 is TGTGCCACCAGCGGGACAGGCATTACATTGAACACTGAAGCTTTCTTT. Translating gives CATSGTGITLNTEAFF. The chain combines TRBV27 with TRBJ1-1; 8 nucleotides agree with TRBD1. V was clipped by 10 bases and J by 0 bases; unmatched bases: 13. The germline CDR1 and CDR2 sequences are MNHEY and SMNVEV (reference sequence). CDR3 length: 16 amino acids.

This clonotype was seen at least ten times. V usage is TRBV28 and J usage is TRBJ1-4; maybe TRBD1 (5 bases). The CDR3 spans 18 residues. Trimming took off 11 bases at V and 5 bases at J, with 30 bases between the two ends. The germline gives CDR1 MDHEN, CDR2 SYDVKM. The CDR3 nucleotides are TGTGCCTGTTCTGGAGGTGCCCAGGGCTATAGTCAAAATGAAAAACTGTTTTTT. Protein product: CACSGGAQGYSQNEKLFF.

The rearrangement links TRBV5-1 to TRBJ1-2; D call uncertain. Trimming took 0 bases from V and 8 from J, leaving 11 bases between them. The germline CDR1 and CDR2 sequences are SGHRS and YFSETQ. This CDR3 is built from 13 residues. Here the CDR3 DNA reads TGCGCCAGCAGCTTGGGCCCCTCTCGGGGCTACACCTTC. This sequence encodes CASSLGPSRGYTF.

This clonotype was counted a few times. The chain is built from TRBV9 and TRBJ1-3; perhaps TRBD1 as D (6 bases). Germline assignment: CDR1 SGDLS and CDR2 YYNGEE. Trimming left V 0 bases short and J 2 bases short, with 6 bases between. The CDR3 is made up of 14 amino acids. CDR3 nucleotides: TGTGCCAGCAGCGTAGAGGGGGCTGGAAACACCATATATTTT. Protein sequence: CASSVEGAGNTIYF. The full variable domain, rest sourced from reference TRBV9 and TRBJ1-3, is DSGVTQTPKHLITATGQRVTLRCSPRSGDLSVYWYQQSLDQGLQFLIQYYNGEERAKGNILERFSAQQFPDLHSELNLSSLELGDSALYFCASSVEGAGNTIYFGEGSWLTVV.

This clonotype was observed many times. The chain couples TRBV11-3 to TRBJ1-1, with D unclear. Trimming pared 1 base from V and 7 bases from J, leaving 22 bases between. CDR1 is SGHNT and CDR2 is YENEEA in the germline V gene. This CDR3 is 17 amino acids long. The CDR3 sequence: CASSLGSGPERSREAFF. The CDR3 bases are TGTGCCAGCAGCTTAGGTTCGGGTCCTGAGAGGTCCCGTGAAGCTTTCTTT.

The chain employs TRBV5-5 and TRBJ2-5; the D gene is possibly TRBD2 (6 bases). V lost 4 bases and J 2 bases, leaving 12 bases between the germline ends. This CDR3 region has 14 residues. Germline-derived CDR1 and CDR2 are SGHKS and YYEKEE (reference sequence). The CDR3 here is CASSPGRRQETQYF. As DNA, the CDR3 is TGTGCCAGCAGCCCAGGGAGGAGACAAGAGACCCAGTACTTC.